The present TCR beta chain was sequenced within a study of HIV-infected patients and healthy controls. This clonotype appeared many times. TCRdb reprocessed the 5' RACE reads with MiXCR, giving one entry per CDR3 protein. The sample consists of 70,000 or so distinct CDR3 sequences, about 16% of them appearing once. The clonotype was recovered from a human donor in good health. The material sequenced was CD4+ T cells from blood.

CDR3 DNA: TGTGCCAGCAGCCCGAACGGCGGGCCCCAGCATTTT. Encoded protein: CASSPNGGPQHF. This chain connects TRBV7-9 to TRBJ1-5; D remains unclear. The CDR3 loop spans 12 amino acids. The V gene lost 5 bases and the J gene lost 9 bases, with 11 bases spanning the gap. The germline gives CDR1 SEHNR, CDR2 FQNEAQ (reference sequence).